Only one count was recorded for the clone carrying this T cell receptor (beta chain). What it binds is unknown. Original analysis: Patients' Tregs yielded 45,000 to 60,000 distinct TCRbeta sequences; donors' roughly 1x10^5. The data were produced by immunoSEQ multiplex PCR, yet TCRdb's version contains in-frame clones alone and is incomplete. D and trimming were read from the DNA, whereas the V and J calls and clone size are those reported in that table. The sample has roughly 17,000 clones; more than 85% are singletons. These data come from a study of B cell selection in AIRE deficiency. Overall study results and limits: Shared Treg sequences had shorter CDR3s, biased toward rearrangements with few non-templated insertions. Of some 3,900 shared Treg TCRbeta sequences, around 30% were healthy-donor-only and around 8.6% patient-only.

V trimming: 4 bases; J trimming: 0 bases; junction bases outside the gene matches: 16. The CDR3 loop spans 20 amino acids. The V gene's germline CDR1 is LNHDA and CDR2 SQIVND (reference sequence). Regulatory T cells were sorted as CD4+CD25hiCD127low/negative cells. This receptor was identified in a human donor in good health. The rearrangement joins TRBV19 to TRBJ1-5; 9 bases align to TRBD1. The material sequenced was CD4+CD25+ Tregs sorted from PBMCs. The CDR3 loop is CASSTPTGTGMFGSNQPQHF. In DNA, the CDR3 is TGTGCCAGTAGTACCCCCACCGGGACAGGGATGTTTGGTAGCAATCAGCCCCAGCATTTT.